The entry that follows covers one T cell receptor (beta chain) sequence. This specimen comes from a study of control samples from healthy donors and cancer patients. The CDR3 totals 14 residues. The germline gives CDR1 GTSNPN, CDR2 SVGIG (reference sequence). The germline V and J ends were trimmed by 1 base and 6 bases, with 13 bases remaining between them. TCRdb's copy holds only in-frame clones and misses some; the assay was immunoSEQ multiplex PCR. Its table records roughly 200,000 clones. The TCR originated in a woman in her 30s in good health. The rearrangement uses TRBV30 and TRBJ1-3; D unclear. The sequencing input was blood. CDR3 sequence reads: CAWSGRGTENTIYF. The CDR3 coding sequence is TGTGCCTGGAGTGGACGGGGAACGGAAAACACCATATATTTT.